This entry lists 5 T cell receptor beta chains sequenced from one sample in a study of CD8 T cells in ankylosing spondylitis. In TCRdb, the 5' RACE reads were re-called with MiXCR into one record per CDR3 protein. This sample has 300,000 to 350,000 distinct CDR3 sequences, with about a fifth found just once. Sequencing used blood, either unsorted or a sorted T cell fraction (not recorded which). Receptors were obtained from a female donor with ankylosing spondylitis or in good health (not recorded which).

The genes are TRBV20-1 and TRBJ2-1; 10 bases map to TRBD2. V lost 7 bases and J lost 10; bases outside the gene matches: 16. CDR1 and CDR2 (germline): DFQATT, SNEGSKA (reference sequence). The CDR3 contains 15 residues. The chain's CDR3 is CSEVEREGHIGEQFF. DNA for the CDR3: TGCAGTGAGGTTGAGCGGGAGGGCCACATCGGAGAGCAGTTCTTC.

The chain is built from TRBV5-1 and TRBJ2-7; 7 nucleotides line up with TRBD2. The CDR3 consists of 14 residues. After removal of 3 bases from V and 4 bases from J, the junction contained 7 bases not matched to a gene. CDR1 SGHRS and CDR2 YFSETQ come from the germline V gene. Written as DNA, the CDR3 is TGCGCCAGCAGCTCGCAAGCGGGGTCATACGAGCAGTACTTC. Its protein product is CASSSQAGSYEQYF.

In its sample, this clonotype was seen many times. The rearrangement joins TRBV29-1 to TRBJ1-1; D call uncertain. The V and J ends lost 7 bases and 9 bases respectively, with 24 bases between them. The germline gives CDR1 SQVTM, CDR2 ANQGSEA. CDR3 length: 14 amino acids. CDR3 coding DNA: TGCAGCGCTCGCCCACTCTCCGGCCGGGCCCAAGCTTTCTTT. Its translation is CSARPLSGRAQAFF.

This rearrangement joins TRBV20-1 to TRBJ1-1; 7 nucleotides align to TRBD1. CDR1 and CDR2 from the germline V gene are DFQATT and SNEGSKA (reference sequence). V was clipped by 1 base and J by 6 bases; unmatched bases: 8. The CDR3 consists of 14 residues. The DNA for the CDR3 is TGCAGTGCTAGAGGGGGACAGCCTGGGGCTGAAGCTTTCTTT. It codes for CSARGGQPGAEAFF.

In this sample, this clonotype turned up many times. The rearrangement uses TRBV29-1 and TRBJ2-7; D gene uncertain. Trimming removed 4 bases at V and 5 bases at J, with 9 bases between. Germline V gene data show CDR1 as SQVTM and CDR2 as ANQGSEA. The CDR3 runs to 11 residues. CDR3 sequence (DNA): TGCAGCGTTGCAGGTCCCCACGAGCAGTACTTC. It specifies CSVAGPHEQYF.